Presented here are 5 T cell receptor beta chains from one specimen sequenced in a study of T cells in Graves' hyperthyroidism and ophthalmopathy. There were TCR beta CDR3 regions amplified from RNA transcripts. With the HTBI primer set, the TCR CDR3 went through a first round of RT-PCR. TCRdb re-called the multiplex PCR reads through MiXCR, storing one row per CDR3 protein. Of about 400,000 distinct CDR3 sequences detected, roughly 15% appear once; the ten largest clones hold about 5%. Source material: blood. All receptors derive from a woman aged 18-29 years with Graves' hyperthyroidism.

The chain uses TRBV20-1 and TRBJ2-2; D is unclear. Trimming took off 2 bases at V and 1 base at J, with 14 bases between the two ends. The germline V gene encodes CDR1 DFQATT and CDR2 SNEGSKA (reference sequence). The length of the CDR3 is 16 residues. The CDR3: CSARPPRAGNTGELFF. The DNA for the CDR3 is TGCAGTGCTAGACCTCCAAGGGCAGGGAACACCGGGGAGCTGTTTTTT.

The chain recombines TRBV19 with TRBJ1-5; TRBD1 is a possible D gene (6 bases). The germline V and J ends were trimmed by 3 bases and 1 base, with 13 bases remaining between them. The CDR3 extends over 16 amino acids. CDR1 LNHDA and CDR2 SQIVND come from the germline V gene (reference sequence). Here the CDR3 DNA reads TGTGCCAGTAGTATCCGCAGGGGCGGGAGCAATCAGCCCCAGCATTTT. Protein: CASSIRRGGSNQPQHF.

This clonotype was seen repeatedly, ten times or more. This rearrangement joins TRBV28 to TRBJ1-2; D gene unclear. The CDR3 extends over 11 amino acids. Trimming left V 6 bases short and J 5 bases short, with 7 bases between. Per the germline V gene, CDR1 is MDHEN and CDR2 is SYDVKM. CDR3 DNA sequence: TGTGCCAGCAGCCCGCAATATGGCTACACCTTC. Amino acid sequence: CASSPQYGYTF.

This clonotype was observed a few times. The chain is built from TRBV4-2 and TRBJ2-5, with no clear D. This CDR3 contains 15 residues. Germline CDR1 reads LGHNA; CDR2 reads YNFKEQ. Trimming removed 0 bases from V and 7 bases from J, with 15 bases in between. The DNA of the CDR3 is TGTGCCAGCAGCCAAGATTTGCAAGGGATCGGGACCCAGTACTTC. This translates into CASSQDLQGIGTQYF.

The chain couples TRBV11-2 to TRBJ2-1; D gene uncertain. The V end was cut by 3 bases, the J end by 0 bases, with 15 bases between. The length of the CDR3 is 17 residues. The germline CDR1 and CDR2 sequences are SGHAT and FQNNGV. The CDR3 reads CASSFGLRASSYNEQFF. The CDR3, as DNA: TGTGCCAGCAGCTTCGGTCTTCGGGCGAGCTCCTACAATGAGCAGTTCTTC. Full variable domain (outside the CDR3, taken from reference TRBV11-2 and TRBJ2-1): EAGVAQSPRYKIIEKRQSVAFWCNPISGHATLYWYQQILGQGPKLLIQFQNNGVVDDSQLPKDRFSAERLKGVDSTLKIQPAKLEDSAVYLCASSFGLRASSYNEQFFGPGTRLTVL.